This T cell receptor (beta chain) was obtained from a study of T cell responses to AZD1222 COVID-19 vaccine. This CDR3 is 13 amino acids long. CDR1 is SEHNR, CDR2 FQNEAQ, per germline (reference sequence). The V and J ends lost 3 bases and 7 bases respectively, with 12 bases between them. Clones were read by immunoSEQ multiplex PCR, and TCRdb kept only the in-frame ones, dropping some. The sample lists tens of thousands of clones; 87% were seen once. The material sequenced was peripheral blood, taken on day 0 of AZD1222 vaccination. The V call is TRBV7-9, the J call TRBJ1-2; no clear D gene. The receptor comes from an adult in good health. The CDR3 bases are TGTGCCAGCAGCTTGGGTTGGGGTGCTGGCTACACCTTC. It translates to CASSLGWGAGYTF.